The source of this TCR beta chain is a study of T cell responses to AZD1222 COVID-19 vaccine (dated by TCRdb to 2020 to 2022). Turning to the overall study: AZD1222 recipients with second doses at about 4 weeks or about 12 weeks were pooled, because spike-specific TCR depth and breadth did not differ between schedules. TCR sequencing covered 230 or so trial participants: 200 to 220 given two doses of AZD1222 and 26 given two doses of MenACWY control vaccine. Trial participants were enrolled by age into subgroups of 18-55, 56-69 and 70-plus years, and around 150, 29 and 61 TCR-sequenced participants, respectively, were included in these subgroups.

Overall study results and their limits: Because no samples from the day 14 peak response were available, repertoires could be characterized only after the peak T cell response. In the small 56-69-year group, the increase in depth fell short of significance, most likely because of low power. Conclusions about previously exposed vaccinees are limited because only six or seven AZD1222 recipients were SARS-CoV-2 seropositive at baseline. After two AZD1222 doses, both the breadth and the depth of spike-specific TCRs were significantly higher than at day 0 and than in MenACWY recipients. Participants were mostly white British and included more females than males, and it was suggested by the authors that clonal diversity may have been underestimated. Epitopes outside the regions mutated in the B.1.351 and B.1.1.7 variants were reportedly recognized by nearly half of the unique spike-specific TCRs. The whole spike protein was spanned by vaccine-associated CD4 TCRs, and dominant responses were seen in regions 160-218 and 743-854.

The germline ends are 4 bases apart after V is trimmed by 5 bases and J by 2 bases. The germline V gene encodes CDR1 SNHLY and CDR2 FYNNEI. The CDR3 holds 12 amino acids from the cysteine to the phenylalanine. Only the CDR3 DNA stays, 36 bases, in frame from base 1. The sample's time point label is to be understood as: baseline before first vaccination. Samples from vaccinated people were obtained from the UK trials COV001 and COV002, which included a single-blind randomized controlled phase 2/3 trial of AZD1222 (ChAdOx1 nCoV-19) in healthy adults. For TCRbeta chain sequencing, PBMC samples from trial participants were taken at day 0 and at day 28 after the second dose. About this clone itself: Its antigen target is currently unknown. No much larger clonotype is one base removed from it; base qualities were not supplied.

The CDR3 regions of human TCRbeta chains were subjected to immunosequencing. In the authors' own workflow: Repertoire TCRs were matched against a reference library of SARS-CoV-2-specific TCRs generated with the MIRA antigen-specificity platform. Breadth meant the fraction of unique TCRs that were SARS-CoV-2-associated, whereas depth meant the fraction of total T cells that were SARS-CoV-2-associated. Using the MIRA data, every spike-specific TCR was mapped to the spike region that the TCR reacted to and assigned to either a CD4 or a CD8 class. Log10-transformed breadth and depth values were compared by one-way ANOVA with Sidak's multiple comparisons tests. Sourced from immuneACCESS, this table was stored by TCRdb with only in-frame sequences that have V and J called. A share of the clones is absent; for the studies checked, an unresolved V gene accounts for under half, and the remainder has no known explanation. V and J calls and clone size are as listed in that table; D and trimming were resolved from the DNA. The sample profile shows 95,000 to 150,000 clones; more than 80% of them were found once. 1.5% to 1.9% of the sample rests with the top ten.

The source of this sequence is an adult in good health. Rearrangement joined TRBV2 to TRBJ1-5; the D segment cannot be called with confidence. Sequenced here: peripheral blood, sampled on day 0 of AZD1222 vaccination. CDR3 sequence: CASSLRNQPQHF. The DNA sequence is as follows: TGTGCCAGCAGTCTGCGCAATCAGCCCCAGCATTTT.